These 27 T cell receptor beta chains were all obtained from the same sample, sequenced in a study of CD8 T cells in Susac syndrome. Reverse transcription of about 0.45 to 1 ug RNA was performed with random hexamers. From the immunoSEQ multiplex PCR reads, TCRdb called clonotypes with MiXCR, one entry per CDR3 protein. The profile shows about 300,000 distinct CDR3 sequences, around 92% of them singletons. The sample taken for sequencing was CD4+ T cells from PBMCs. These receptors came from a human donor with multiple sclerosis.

In nucleotides, the CDR3 is TGTGCCAGCAGTTACTCACAGAGGACTGAAGCTTTCTTT. Translating gives CASSYSQRTEAFF. This chain connects TRBV6-2 or TRBV6-3 to TRBJ1-1; D remains ambiguous. The germline V gene encodes CDR1 MNHEY and CDR2 SVGEGT. The CDR3 is 13 amino acids. V lost 0 bases and J 5 bases, leaving 7 bases between the germline ends.

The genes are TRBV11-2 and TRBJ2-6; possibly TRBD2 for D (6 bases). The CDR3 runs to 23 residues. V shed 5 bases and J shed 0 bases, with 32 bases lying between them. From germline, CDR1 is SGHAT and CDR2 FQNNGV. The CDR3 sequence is CASSRGWGEASVEVDSGANVLTF. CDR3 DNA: TGTGCCAGCAGCCGGGGGTGGGGCGAAGCGAGTGTAGAGGTGGACTCTGGGGCCAACGTCCTGACTTTC.

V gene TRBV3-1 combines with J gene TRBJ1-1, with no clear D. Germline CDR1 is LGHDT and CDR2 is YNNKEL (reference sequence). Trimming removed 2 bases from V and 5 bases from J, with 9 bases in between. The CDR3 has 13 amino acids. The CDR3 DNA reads TGTGCCAGCAGCCAACCGGAGAAGACTGAAGCTTTCTTT. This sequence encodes CASSQPEKTEAFF.

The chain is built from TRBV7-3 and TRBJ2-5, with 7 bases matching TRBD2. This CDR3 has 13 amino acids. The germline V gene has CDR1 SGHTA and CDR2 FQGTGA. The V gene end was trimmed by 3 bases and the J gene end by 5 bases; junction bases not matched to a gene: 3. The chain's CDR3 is CASSLGGDETQYF. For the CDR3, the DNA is TGTGCCAGCAGCTTGGGGGGGGACGAGACCCAGTACTTC.

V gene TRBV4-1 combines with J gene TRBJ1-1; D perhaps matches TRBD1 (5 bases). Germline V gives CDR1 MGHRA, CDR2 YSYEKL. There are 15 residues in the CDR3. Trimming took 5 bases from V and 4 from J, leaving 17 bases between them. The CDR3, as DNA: TGCGCCAGCAGCTCAAGCGGGGGGGATGGCACTGAAGCTTTCTTT. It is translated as CASSSSGGDGTEAFF.

The chain's CDR3 is CASRGTNKNIQYF. CDR3 in DNA: TGTGCCAGCCGGGGGACTAACAAAAACATTCAGTACTTC. The chain recombines TRBV6-2 or TRBV6-3 with TRBJ2-4; 7 bases fit TRBD2. The V gene's germline CDR1 is MNHEY and CDR2 SVGEGT. J lost 3 bases, V lost 8 bases, and 4 bases had no gene match. The CDR3 has 13 amino acids.

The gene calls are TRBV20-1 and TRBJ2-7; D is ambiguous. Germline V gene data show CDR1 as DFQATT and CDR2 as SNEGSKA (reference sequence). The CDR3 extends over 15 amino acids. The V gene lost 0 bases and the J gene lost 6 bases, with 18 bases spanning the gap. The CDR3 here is CSARDLVKGWGEQYF. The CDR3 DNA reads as TGCAGTGCTAGAGATCTAGTGAAGGGTTGGGGCGAGCAGTACTTC.

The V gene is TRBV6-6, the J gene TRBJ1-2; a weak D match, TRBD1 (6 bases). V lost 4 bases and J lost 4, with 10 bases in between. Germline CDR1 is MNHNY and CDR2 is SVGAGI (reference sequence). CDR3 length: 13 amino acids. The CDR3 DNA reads TGTGCCAGCAGTTTCGGACAGCCCTATGGCTACACCTTC. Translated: CASSFGQPYGYTF.

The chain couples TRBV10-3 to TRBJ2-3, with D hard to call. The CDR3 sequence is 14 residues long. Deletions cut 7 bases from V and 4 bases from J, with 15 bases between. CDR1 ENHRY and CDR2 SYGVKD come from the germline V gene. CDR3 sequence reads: CAINEGASADTQYF. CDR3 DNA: TGTGCCATCAACGAAGGAGCTAGTGCAGATACGCAGTATTTT.

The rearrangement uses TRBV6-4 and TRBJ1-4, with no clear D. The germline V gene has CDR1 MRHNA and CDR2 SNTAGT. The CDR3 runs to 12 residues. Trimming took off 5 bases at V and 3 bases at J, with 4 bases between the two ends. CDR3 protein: CASSLANEKLFF. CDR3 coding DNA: TGTGCCAGCAGTCTCGCTAATGAAAAACTGTTTTTT.

Here the CDR3 DNA reads TGTGCCACCAGTGGCGCAAAACAGGTCACCGGGGAGCTGTTTTTT. Its translation is CATSGAKQVTGELFF. The chain is built from TRBV24-1 and TRBJ2-2; possible D gene TRBD1, 5 bases. Trimming removed 5 bases at V and 4 bases at J, with 13 bases between. Germline V lookup: CDR1 KGHDR, CDR2 SFDVKD. This CDR3 contains 15 residues.

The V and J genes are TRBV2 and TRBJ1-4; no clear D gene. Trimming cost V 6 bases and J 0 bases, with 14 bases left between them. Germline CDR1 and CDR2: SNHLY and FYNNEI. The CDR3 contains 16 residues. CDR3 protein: CASSPRRGTTNEKLFF. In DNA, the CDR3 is TGTGCCAGCAGCCCCCGGCGGGGAACAACTAATGAAAAACTGTTTTTT.

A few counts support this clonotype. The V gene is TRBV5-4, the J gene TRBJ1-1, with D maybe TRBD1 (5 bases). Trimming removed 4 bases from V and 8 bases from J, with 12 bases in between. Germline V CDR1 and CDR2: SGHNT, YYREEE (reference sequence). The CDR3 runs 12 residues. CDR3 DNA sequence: TGTGCCAGCAGCCGGGCGGGGGGAGAAGCTTTCTTT. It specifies CASSRAGGEAFF.

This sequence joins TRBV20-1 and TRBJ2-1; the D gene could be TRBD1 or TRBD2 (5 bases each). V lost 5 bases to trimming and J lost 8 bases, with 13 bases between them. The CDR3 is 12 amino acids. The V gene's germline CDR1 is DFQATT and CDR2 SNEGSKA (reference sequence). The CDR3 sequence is CSAGGNAYEQFF. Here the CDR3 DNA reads TGCAGTGCTGGGGGAAACGCATATGAGCAGTTCTTC.

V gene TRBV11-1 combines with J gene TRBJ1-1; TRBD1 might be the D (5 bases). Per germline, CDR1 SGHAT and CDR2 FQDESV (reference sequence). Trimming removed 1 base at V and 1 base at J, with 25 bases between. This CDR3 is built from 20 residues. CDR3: CASSLGQGGRYSLPNTEAFF. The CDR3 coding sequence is TGTGCCAGCAGCTTAGGGCAGGGAGGTCGGTATTCCCTCCCGAACACTGAAGCTTTCTTT.

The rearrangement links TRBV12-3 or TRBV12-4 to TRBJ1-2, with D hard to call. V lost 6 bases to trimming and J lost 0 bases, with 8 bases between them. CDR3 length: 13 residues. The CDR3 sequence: CASSATANYGYTF. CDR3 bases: TGTGCCAGCAGCGCCACTGCTAACTATGGCTACACCTTC.

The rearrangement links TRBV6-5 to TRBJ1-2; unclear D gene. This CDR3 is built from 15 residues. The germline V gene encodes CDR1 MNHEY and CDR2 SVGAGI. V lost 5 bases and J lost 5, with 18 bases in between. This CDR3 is CASSRSIEGGYGYTF. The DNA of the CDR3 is TGTGCCAGCAGTAGGAGTATCGAGGGTGGATATGGCTACACCTTC.

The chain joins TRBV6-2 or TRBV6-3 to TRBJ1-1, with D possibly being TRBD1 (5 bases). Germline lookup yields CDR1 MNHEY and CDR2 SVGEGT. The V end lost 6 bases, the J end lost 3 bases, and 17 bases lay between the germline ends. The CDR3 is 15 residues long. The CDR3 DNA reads TGTGCCAGCAGCTCCGGGGGTACGGGGTACACTGAAGCTTTCTTT. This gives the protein CASSSGGTGYTEAFF.

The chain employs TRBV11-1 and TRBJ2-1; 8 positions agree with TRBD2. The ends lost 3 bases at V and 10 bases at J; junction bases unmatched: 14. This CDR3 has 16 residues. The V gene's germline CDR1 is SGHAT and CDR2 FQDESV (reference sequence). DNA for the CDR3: TGTGCCAGCAGCTTCCCAACTAGCGGCCGACAAGGCGAGCAGTTCTTC. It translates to CASSFPTSGRQGEQFF.

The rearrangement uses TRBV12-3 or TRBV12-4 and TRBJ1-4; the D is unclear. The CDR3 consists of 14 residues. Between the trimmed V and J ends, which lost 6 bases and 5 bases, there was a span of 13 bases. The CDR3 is CASRPTGWNEKLFF. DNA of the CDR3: TGTGCCAGCAGACCCACTGGCTGGAATGAAAAACTGTTTTTT.

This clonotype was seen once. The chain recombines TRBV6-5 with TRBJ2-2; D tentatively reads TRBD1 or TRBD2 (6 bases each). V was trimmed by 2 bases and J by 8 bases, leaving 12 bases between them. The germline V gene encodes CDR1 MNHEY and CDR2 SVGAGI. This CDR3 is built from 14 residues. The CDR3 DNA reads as TGTGCCAGCAGTTACCGGGGGCGCGCGGGGGAGCTGTTTTTT. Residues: CASSYRGRAGELFF.

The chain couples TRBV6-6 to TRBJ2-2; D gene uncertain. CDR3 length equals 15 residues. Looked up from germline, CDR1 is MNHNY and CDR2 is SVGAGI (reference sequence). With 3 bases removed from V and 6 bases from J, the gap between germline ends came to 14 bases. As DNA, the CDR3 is TGTGCCAGCAGTTATCCCGCGTTTGGGGCCGGGGAGCTGTTTTTT. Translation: CASSYPAFGAGELFF.

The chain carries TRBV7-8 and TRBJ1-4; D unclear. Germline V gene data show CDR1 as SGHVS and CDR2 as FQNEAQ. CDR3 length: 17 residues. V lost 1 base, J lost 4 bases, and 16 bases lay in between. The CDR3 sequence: CASSLERFTRHNEKLFF. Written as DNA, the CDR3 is TGTGCCAGCAGCTTAGAGCGATTTACCCGGCATAATGAAAAACTGTTTTTT.

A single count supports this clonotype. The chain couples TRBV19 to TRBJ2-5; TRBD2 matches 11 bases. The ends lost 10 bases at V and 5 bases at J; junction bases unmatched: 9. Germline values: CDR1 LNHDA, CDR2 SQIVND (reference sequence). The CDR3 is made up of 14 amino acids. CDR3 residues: CATAGASGGETQYF. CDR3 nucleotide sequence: TGTGCCACCGCGGGGGCTAGCGGGGGGGAGACCCAGTACTTC. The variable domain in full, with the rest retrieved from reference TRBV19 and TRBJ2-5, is DGGITQSPKYLFRKEGQNVTLSCEQNLNHDAMYWYRQDPGQGLRLIYYSQIVNDFQKGDIAEGYSVSREKKESFPLTVTSAQKNPTAFYLCATAGASGGETQYFGPGTRLLVL.

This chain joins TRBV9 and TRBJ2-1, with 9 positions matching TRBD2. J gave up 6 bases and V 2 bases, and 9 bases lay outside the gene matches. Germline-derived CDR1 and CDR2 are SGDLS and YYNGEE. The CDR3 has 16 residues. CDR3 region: CASSVTLAGPSNEQFF. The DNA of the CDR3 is TGTGCCAGCAGCGTCACCCTAGCGGGGCCTAGCAATGAGCAGTTCTTC.

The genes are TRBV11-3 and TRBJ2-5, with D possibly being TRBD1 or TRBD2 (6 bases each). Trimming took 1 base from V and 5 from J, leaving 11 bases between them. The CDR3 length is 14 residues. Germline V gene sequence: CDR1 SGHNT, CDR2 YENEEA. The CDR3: CASSLAGGYETQYF. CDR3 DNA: TGTGCCAGCAGCTTAGCCGGGGGCTATGAGACCCAGTACTTC. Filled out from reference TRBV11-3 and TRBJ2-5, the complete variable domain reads EAGVVQSPRYKIIEKKQPVAFWCNPISGHNTLYWYLQNLGQGPELLIRYENEEAVDDSQLPKDRFSAERLKGVDSTLKIQPAELGDSAVYLCASSLAGGYETQYFGPGTRLLVL.

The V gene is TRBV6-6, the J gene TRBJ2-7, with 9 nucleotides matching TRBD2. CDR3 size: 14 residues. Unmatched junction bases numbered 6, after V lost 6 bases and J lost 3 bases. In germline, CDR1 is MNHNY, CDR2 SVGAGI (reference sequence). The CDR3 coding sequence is TGTGCCAGCAGCTCCGGGACTAGCAACTACGAGCAGTACTTC. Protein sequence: CASSSGTSNYEQYF.